A single sample gave rise to the 10 T cell receptor beta chains below, sequenced in a study of blood T cell repertoires in COVID-19. Here immunoSEQ multiplex PCR was the method, and the copy in TCRdb shows in-frame clones only, minus some. The table has around 130,000 clones, 70% to 80% seen once. Sequencing was performed on peripheral blood. The receptors originated from a human donor in a cohort sampled during active COVID-19.

The chain couples TRBV11-2 to TRBJ2-7, with a possible D match to TRBD2 (6 bases). CDR1 SGHAT and CDR2 FQNNGV come from the germline V gene. Trimming took off 4 bases at V and 0 bases at J, with 13 bases between the two ends. The CDR3 runs 15 residues. The CDR3 coding sequence is TGTGCCAGCAGCTCCCTAGCGTTCAGCTCCTACGAGCAGTACTTC. Translating gives CASSSLAFSSYEQYF.

This sequence joins TRBV10-3 and TRBJ2-7; TRBD2 agrees at 9 bases. V lost 11 bases, J lost 5 bases, and 13 bases stayed unmatched. The CDR3 spans 14 residues. Germline assignment: CDR1 ENHRY and CDR2 SYGVKD. CDR3 DNA: TGTGCCGACGGCTGGCGGGAGGGAACCCACGAGCAGTACTTC. Translated: CADGWREGTHEQYF.

The chain links TRBV7-6 to TRBJ2-7, with 12 bases aligning to TRBD2. Per the germline V gene, CDR1 is SGHVS and CDR2 is FNYEAQ. The CDR3 runs 16 residues. V lost 5 bases and J lost 6; bases outside the gene matches: 11. In DNA, the CDR3 is TGTGCCAGCAGCCCGCAGACTAGCGGGAGCCCCCCCGAGCAGTACTTC. Translated: CASSPQTSGSPPEQYF.

V gene TRBV5-6 combines with J gene TRBJ1-2, with 11 bases lining up with TRBD1. The J segment lost 12 bases and the V segment lost 4 bases, leaving 5 bases of the junction unmatched. Germline-derived CDR1 and CDR2 are SGHDT and YYEEEE. This CDR3 is built from 12 residues. CDR3 coding DNA: TGTGCCAGCAGCGGACAGGGGGCTAGAGACACCTTC. Encoded protein: CASSGQGARDTF.

V gene TRBV7-6 combines with J gene TRBJ1-6, with D unclear. The germline V gene has CDR1 SGHVS and CDR2 FNYEAQ. V was shortened by 4 bases and J by 7 bases, with 11 bases between the two germline ends. The CDR3 has 14 residues. DNA of the CDR3: TGTGCCAGCAGCTCCCACCAACAGAATTCACCCCTCCACTTT. This sequence encodes CASSSHQQNSPLHF.

This sequence joins TRBV5-1 and TRBJ2-7; D possibly corresponds to TRBD1 (6 bases). The CDR3 totals 14 residues. V was pared by 1 base and J by 3 bases, with 11 bases between. CDR1 SGHRS and CDR2 YFSETQ come from the germline V gene. The CDR3 is CASSLLTGHYEQYF. DNA for the CDR3: TGCGCCAGCAGCTTGTTGACAGGACACTACGAGCAGTACTTC.

V and J are TRBV27 and TRBJ2-1, with a possible D match to TRBD2 (5 bases). The CDR3 runs to 14 residues. CDR1 and CDR2 (germline): MNHEY, SMNVEV (reference sequence). Trimming shortened V by 5 bases and J by 0 bases, and 8 bases separated the two germline ends. The CDR3 here is CASSPRGSYNEQFF. Written as DNA, the CDR3 is TGTGCCAGCAGTCCTCGGGGCTCCTACAATGAGCAGTTCTTC.

The chain couples TRBV27 to TRBJ2-1; 8 bases fit TRBD2. The CDR3 is made up of 18 amino acids. Germline assignment: CDR1 MNHEY and CDR2 SMNVEV (reference sequence). J was trimmed by 4 bases and V by 2 bases; bases with no gene match: 13. CDR3 in DNA: TGTGCCAGCAGTTTAATCCCCGGGGTAGCGGGATGGTACAATGAGCAGTTCTTC. This encodes CASSLIPGVAGWYNEQFF.

The rearrangement joins TRBV10-3 to TRBJ1-3, with TRBD1 matching over 12 bases. The CDR3 is 16 amino acids. Trimming cost V 6 bases and J 3 bases; bases outside gene matches: 6. CDR1 and CDR2 from the germline V gene are ENHRY and SYGVKD. The CDR3 here is CAIRAGTGGNGNTIYF. The CDR3 coding sequence is TGTGCCATCAGGGCCGGGACAGGGGGCAATGGAAACACCATATATTTT.

V and J are TRBV11-2 and TRBJ2-7; maybe TRBD1 (5 bases). This CDR3 region has 13 residues. Germline-derived CDR1 and CDR2 are SGHAT and FQNNGV. Trimming cost V 7 bases and J 7 bases, with 17 bases left between them. The CDR3 loop reads CASKQDDTWEQYF. In DNA form, the CDR3 reads TGTGCCAGCAAACAGGACGACACCTGGGAGCAGTACTTC.